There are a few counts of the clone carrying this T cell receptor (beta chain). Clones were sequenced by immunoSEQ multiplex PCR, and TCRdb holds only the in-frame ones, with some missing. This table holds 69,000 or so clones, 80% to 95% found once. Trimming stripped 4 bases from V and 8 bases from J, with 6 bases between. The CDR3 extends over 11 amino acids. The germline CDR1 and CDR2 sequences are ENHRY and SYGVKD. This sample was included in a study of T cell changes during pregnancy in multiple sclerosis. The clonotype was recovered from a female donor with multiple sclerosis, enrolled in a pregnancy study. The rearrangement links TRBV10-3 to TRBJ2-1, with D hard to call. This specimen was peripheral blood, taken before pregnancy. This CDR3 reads CAISGAHEQFF. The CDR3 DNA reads TGTGCCATCAGTGGGGCCCATGAGCAGTTCTTC.